These 17 T cell receptor beta chains were all obtained from the same sample, sequenced in a study of cytomegalovirus exposure and HLA in healthy donors. A multiplex PCR was run with 60 Vbeta primers and 13 Jbeta primers. Repertoires were generated with immunoSEQ multiplex PCR, while TCRdb's copy carries only in-frame clones and drops some. The sample lists 120,000 to 150,000 clones, around three quarters seen once, with approximately 1.8% in the top ten. Sequenced: PBMCs. These TCRs come from a middle-aged man in good health and CMV-seronegative.

V gene TRBV5-1 combines with J gene TRBJ2-2; TRBD1 matches 8 bases. Germline CDR1 SGHRS, CDR2 YFSETQ. CDR3 length: 16 amino acids. The V segment lost 2 bases and the J segment 0 bases; nucleotides outside the gene matches: 3. The CDR3 DNA reads as TGCGCCAGCAGCTTTTCGGGACAGGCGAACACCGGGGAGCTGTTTTTT. Amino acid sequence: CASSFSGQANTGELFF. Supplemented by reference TRBV5-1 and TRBJ2-2, the full variable domain reads KAGVTQTPRYLIKTRGQQVTLSCSPISGHRSVSWYQQTPGQGLQFLFEYFSETQRNKGNFPGRFSGRQFSNSRSEMNVSTLELGDSALYLCASSFSGQANTGELFFGEGSRLTVL.

The V call is TRBV7-9, the J call TRBJ2-2; 8 positions agree with TRBD1. The J segment lost 6 bases and the V segment lost 8 bases, leaving 11 bases of the junction unmatched. Germline V lookup: CDR1 SEHNR, CDR2 FQNEAQ (reference sequence). The CDR3 consists of 15 residues. As DNA, the CDR3 is TGTGCCAGCGGGAAGGACAGGGTGGCCTCCGGGGAGCTGTTTTTT. Translated: CASGKDRVASGELFF. Looking up the rest from reference TRBV7-9 and TRBJ2-2 gives the full variable domain: DTGVSQNPRHKITKRGQNVTFRCDPISEHNRLYWYRQTLGQGPEFLTYFQNEAQLEKSRLLSDRFSAERPKGSFSTLEIQRTEQGDSAMYLCASGKDRVASGELFFGEGSRLTVL.

The chain combines TRBV5-1 with TRBJ2-2; TRBD1 agrees at 9 bases. In germline, CDR1 is SGHRS, CDR2 YFSETQ. The V and J ends lost 3 bases and 5 bases, in that order; junction bases with no gene match: 5. The CDR3 sequence is 15 residues long. CDR3 in amino acids: CASSSAQGATGELFF. The CDR3 DNA is TGCGCCAGCAGCTCGGCACAGGGGGCGACCGGGGAGCTGTTTTTT.

The V and J genes are TRBV5-8 and TRBJ2-5; 8 bases are shared with TRBD2. Gene TRBJ2-7 matches the end of the DNA better, so the J call may be wrong. CDR1 and CDR2 from the germline V gene are SGHTS and YDEGEE. CDR3 length: 16 residues. CDR3 sequence (DNA): TGTGCCAGCAGCGTCGGAAGCGGGAGTATCCCCTACGAGCAGTACTTC. This gives the protein CASSVGSGSIPYEQYF.

The chain couples TRBV15 to TRBJ2-7; weak D call: TRBD2 (6 bases). Trimming cost V 0 bases and J 5 bases, with 14 bases left between them. This CDR3 has 15 amino acids. Germline V CDR1 and CDR2: LNHNV, YYDKDF (reference sequence). The CDR3 protein is CATSRDRGGSNEQYF. As DNA, the CDR3 is TGTGCCACCAGCAGAGATAGGGGAGGTTCGAACGAGCAGTACTTC.

This clone has just a few counts. The chain carries TRBV6-5 and TRBJ2-7; 9 nucleotides match TRBD1. This CDR3 has 13 amino acids. Trimming took 5 bases from V and 5 from J; bases not matched to a gene: 4. Germline CDR1 is MNHEY and CDR2 is SVGAGI. In nucleotides, the CDR3 is TGTGCCAGCAGTGGGACAGGGTTCCACGAGCAGTACTTC. This gives the protein CASSGTGFHEQYF.

This chain uses TRBV7-9 with TRBJ2-7; 7 bases line up with TRBD1. CDR1 and CDR2 (germline): SEHNR, FQNEAQ (reference sequence). Trimming took 5 bases from V and 2 from J; bases not matched to a gene: 9. The CDR3 is 15 residues long. The CDR3 region is CASSPAGTDPYEQYF. CDR3 coding DNA: TGTGCCAGCAGCCCAGCCGGGACAGACCCCTACGAGCAGTACTTC.

The rearrangement uses TRBV13 and TRBJ1-1; no definite D call. The CDR3 is 15 residues long. V was trimmed by 3 bases and J by 4 bases, leaving 15 bases between them. CDR1 PRHDT and CDR2 FYEKMQ come from the germline V gene (reference sequence). The DNA for the CDR3 is TGTGCCAGCAGCTTGCAGGTGCCCCTTGGCACTGAAGCTTTCTTT. Protein product: CASSLQVPLGTEAFF.

The rearrangement uses TRBV5-6 and TRBJ1-2; TRBD1 agrees at 9 bases. The trim removed 1 base at V and 3 bases at J, leaving 7 bases unmatched. The CDR3 totals 16 residues. Germline V CDR1 and CDR2: SGHDT, YYEEEE. The CDR3 region has the DNA TGTGCCAGCAGCTTGTGGGGGACAGGGTGGGACTATGGCTACACCTTC. This gives the protein CASSLWGTGWDYGYTF.

The chain is built from TRBV2 and TRBJ2-1, with 7 nucleotides matching TRBD2. Looked up from germline, CDR1 is SNHLY and CDR2 is FYNNEI. The length of the CDR3 is 13 residues. V shed 10 bases and J 6 bases; nucleotides not matched to a gene: 9. CDR3 sequence reads: CANRGVASNEQFF. CDR3 DNA: TGTGCCAACCGGGGGGTAGCGAGCAATGAGCAGTTCTTC. The whole variable domain, remainder taken from reference TRBV2 and TRBJ2-1, is EPEVTQTPSHQVTQMGQEVILRCVPISNHLYFYWYRQILGQKVEFLVSFYNNEISEKSEIFDDQFSVERPDGSNFTLKIRSTKLEDSAMYFCANRGVASNEQFFGPGTRLTVL.

This sequence joins TRBV7-8 and TRBJ1-1; 7 bases map to TRBD1. Per the germline V gene, CDR1 is SGHVS and CDR2 is FQNEAQ. The CDR3 is made up of 12 amino acids. With V trimmed by 6 bases and J by 8 bases, 6 bases remained unmatched. CDR3 bases: TGTGCCAGCAGTCGACAGGGTCTGGAAGCTTTCTTT. This sequence encodes CASSRQGLEAFF.

The J gene is TRBJ2-5, the V gene TRBV5-1; 11 bases map to TRBD2. The CDR3 spans 14 residues. The V gene's germline CDR1 is SGHRS and CDR2 YFSETQ. With V trimmed by 3 bases and J by 5 bases, 3 bases remained unmatched. The DNA for the CDR3 is TGCGCCAGCAGCTCGGGACTAGCGGAGGAGACCCAGTACTTC. It translates to CASSSGLAEETQYF. Full variable domain (remainder filled in from reference TRBV5-1 and TRBJ2-5): KAGVTQTPRYLIKTRGQQVTLSCSPISGHRSVSWYQQTPGQGLQFLFEYFSETQRNKGNFPGRFSGRQFSNSRSEMNVSTLELGDSALYLCASSSGLAEETQYFGPGTRLLVL.

The rearrangement links TRBV19 to TRBJ2-7; 8 bases are a match to TRBD2. V was clipped by 1 base and J by 7 bases; unmatched bases: 3. The germline V gene has CDR1 LNHDA and CDR2 SQIVND (reference sequence). The CDR3 sequence is 13 residues long. CDR3 sequence reads: CASSIAPGGEQYF. The DNA for the CDR3 is TGTGCCAGTAGTATAGCCCCGGGAGGGGAGCAGTACTTC. Combining the CDR3 with reference TRBV19 and TRBJ2-7 gives the whole variable domain DGGITQSPKYLFRKEGQNVTLSCEQNLNHDAMYWYRQDPGQGLRLIYYSQIVNDFQKGDIAEGYSVSREKKESFPLTVTSAQKNPTAFYLCASSIAPGGEQYFGPGTRLTVT.

The chain carries TRBV5-1 and TRBJ2-7, with a weak D call TRBD2 (6 bases). V gave up 1 base and J gave up 2 bases, with 13 bases separating them. This CDR3 comprises 15 residues. Germline lookup yields CDR1 SGHRS and CDR2 YFSETQ. The CDR3, as DNA: TGCGCCAGCAGCTTGTGGTCTAGCGAGACCTACGAGCAGTACTTC. Amino acids: CASSLWSSETYEQYF.

The rearrangement uses TRBV6-6 and TRBJ2-7; no definite D call. The CDR3 loop spans 15 amino acids. The V end was cut by 2 bases, the J end by 2 bases, with 13 bases between. Germline lookup yields CDR1 MNHNY and CDR2 SVGAGI (reference sequence). The CDR3 loop is CASSYLGFPTYEQYF. Here the CDR3 DNA reads TGTGCCAGCAGTTACCTAGGCTTCCCAACCTACGAGCAGTACTTC.

Relative to its sample, this clone is medium-sized. The V gene is TRBV6-5, the J gene TRBJ1-2; TRBD1 agrees at 12 bases. The length of the CDR3 is 15 residues. CDR1 is MNHEY and CDR2 is SVGAGI in the germline V gene. The ends lost 5 bases at V and 5 bases at J; junction bases unmatched: 6. CDR3 sequence reads: CASSPGTGGGYGYTF. The DNA of the CDR3 is TGTGCCAGCAGTCCCGGGACAGGGGGCGGATATGGCTACACCTTC.

V usage is TRBV29-1 and J usage is TRBJ1-4; 8 nucleotides line up with TRBD1. The germline V gene encodes CDR1 SQVTM and CDR2 ANQGSEA. With 4 bases clipped from V and 5 bases from J, the junction kept 9 bases outside the gene matches. The CDR3 covers 15 residues. The CDR3 DNA reads TGCAGCGTTGTGTACGGGACAGGACGAAATGAAAAACTGTTTTTT. Protein: CSVVYGTGRNEKLFF.